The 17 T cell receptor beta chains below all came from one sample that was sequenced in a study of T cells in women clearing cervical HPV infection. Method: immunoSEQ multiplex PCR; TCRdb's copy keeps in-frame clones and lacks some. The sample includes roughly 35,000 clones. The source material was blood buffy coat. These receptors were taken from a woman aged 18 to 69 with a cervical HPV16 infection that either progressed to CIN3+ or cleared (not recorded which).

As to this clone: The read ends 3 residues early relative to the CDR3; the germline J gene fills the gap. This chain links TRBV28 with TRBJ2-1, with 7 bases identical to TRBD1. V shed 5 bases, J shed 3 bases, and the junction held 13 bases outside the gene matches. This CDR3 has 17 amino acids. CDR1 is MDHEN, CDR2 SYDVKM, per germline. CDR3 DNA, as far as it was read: TGTGCCAGCAGTCACCGGTCGCTAAGACAGGGCTACAATGAG. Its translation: CASSHRSLRQGYNE. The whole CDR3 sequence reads CASSHRSLRQGYNEQFF.

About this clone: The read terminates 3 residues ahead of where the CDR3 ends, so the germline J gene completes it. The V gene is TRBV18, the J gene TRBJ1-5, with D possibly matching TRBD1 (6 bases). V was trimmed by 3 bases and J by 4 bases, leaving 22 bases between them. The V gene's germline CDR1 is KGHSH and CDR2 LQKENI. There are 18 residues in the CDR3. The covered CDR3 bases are TGTGCCAGCTCACCCACCCCCCGGACAGATAGTTTTAATCAGCCC. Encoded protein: CASSPTPRTDSFNQP. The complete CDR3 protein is CASSPTPRTDSFNQPQHF.

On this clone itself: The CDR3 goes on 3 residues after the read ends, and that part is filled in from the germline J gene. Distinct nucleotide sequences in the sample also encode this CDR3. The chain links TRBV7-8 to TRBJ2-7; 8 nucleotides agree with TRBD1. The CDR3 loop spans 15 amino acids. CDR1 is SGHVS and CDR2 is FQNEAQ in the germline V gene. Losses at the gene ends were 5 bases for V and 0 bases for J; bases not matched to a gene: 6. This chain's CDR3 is CASSPGQGPSYEQYF. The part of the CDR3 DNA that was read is TGTGCCAGCAGCCCAGGACAGGGTCCCTCCTACGAG.

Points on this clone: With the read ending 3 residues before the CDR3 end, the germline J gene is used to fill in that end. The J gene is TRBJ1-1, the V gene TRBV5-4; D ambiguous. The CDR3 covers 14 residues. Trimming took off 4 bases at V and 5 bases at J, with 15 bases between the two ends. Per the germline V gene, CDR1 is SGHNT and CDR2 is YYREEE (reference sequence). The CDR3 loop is CASSKNAGLTEAFF. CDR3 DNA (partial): TGTGCCAGCAGCAAAAATGCGGGGTTGACTGAA.

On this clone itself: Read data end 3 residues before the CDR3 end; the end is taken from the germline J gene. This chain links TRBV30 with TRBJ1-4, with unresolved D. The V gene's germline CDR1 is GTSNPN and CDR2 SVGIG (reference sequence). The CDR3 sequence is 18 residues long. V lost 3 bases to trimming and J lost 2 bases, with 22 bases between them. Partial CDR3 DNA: TGTGCCTGGAGGGCCCCGGGCATCTCTACGGGGACTAATGAAAAA. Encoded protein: CAWRAPGISTGTNEK. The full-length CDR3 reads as CAWRAPGISTGTNEKLFF.

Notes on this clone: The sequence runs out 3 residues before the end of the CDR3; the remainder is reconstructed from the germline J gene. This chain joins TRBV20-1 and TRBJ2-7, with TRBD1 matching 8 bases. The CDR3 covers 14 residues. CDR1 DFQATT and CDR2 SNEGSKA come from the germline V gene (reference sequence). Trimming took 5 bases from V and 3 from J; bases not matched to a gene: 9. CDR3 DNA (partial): TGCAGTGCTCCTAACCGGGGACAGGACTACGAG. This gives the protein CSAPNRGQDYE. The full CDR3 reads CSAPNRGQDYEQYF.

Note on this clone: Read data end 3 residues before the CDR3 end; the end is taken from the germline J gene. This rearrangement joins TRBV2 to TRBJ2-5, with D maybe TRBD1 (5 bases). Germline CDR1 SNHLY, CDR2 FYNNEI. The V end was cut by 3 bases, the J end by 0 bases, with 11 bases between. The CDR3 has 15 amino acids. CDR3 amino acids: CASSEGQRNQETQYF. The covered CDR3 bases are TGTGCCAGCAGTGAGGGGCAGAGAAACCAAGAGACC.

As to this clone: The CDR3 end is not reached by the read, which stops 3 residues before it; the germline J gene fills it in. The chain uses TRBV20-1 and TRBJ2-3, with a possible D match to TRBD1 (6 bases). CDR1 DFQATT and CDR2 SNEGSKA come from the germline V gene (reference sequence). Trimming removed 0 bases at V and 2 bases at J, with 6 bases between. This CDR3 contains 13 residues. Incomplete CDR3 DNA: TGCAGTGCTAGAGAGGGGGCCACAGATACG. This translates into CSAREGATDT. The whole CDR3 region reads CSAREGATDTQYF.

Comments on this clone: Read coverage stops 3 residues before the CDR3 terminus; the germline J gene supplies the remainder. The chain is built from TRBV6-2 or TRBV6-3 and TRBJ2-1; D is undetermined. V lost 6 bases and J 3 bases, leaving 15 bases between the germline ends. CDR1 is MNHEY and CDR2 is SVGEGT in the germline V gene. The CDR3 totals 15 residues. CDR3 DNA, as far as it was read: TGTGCCAGCAGAAACGGGTTCCTTTACTACAATGAG. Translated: CASRNGFLYYNE. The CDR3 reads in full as CASRNGFLYYNEQFF.

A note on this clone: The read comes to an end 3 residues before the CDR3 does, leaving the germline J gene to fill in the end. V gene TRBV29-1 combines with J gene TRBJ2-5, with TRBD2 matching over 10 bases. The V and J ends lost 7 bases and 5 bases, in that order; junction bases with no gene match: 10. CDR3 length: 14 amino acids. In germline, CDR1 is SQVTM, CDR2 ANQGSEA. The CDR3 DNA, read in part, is TGCAGCGCTGACCAAGCGGGAGGGGTTGAGACC. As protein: CSADQAGGVET. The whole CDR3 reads CSADQAGGVETQYF. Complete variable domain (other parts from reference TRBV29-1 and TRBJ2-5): SAVISQKPSRDICQRGTSLTIQCQVDSQVTMMFWYRQQPGQSLTLIATANQGSEATYESGFVIDKFPISRPNLTFSTLTVSNMSPEDSSIYLCSADQAGGVETQYFGPGTRLLVL.

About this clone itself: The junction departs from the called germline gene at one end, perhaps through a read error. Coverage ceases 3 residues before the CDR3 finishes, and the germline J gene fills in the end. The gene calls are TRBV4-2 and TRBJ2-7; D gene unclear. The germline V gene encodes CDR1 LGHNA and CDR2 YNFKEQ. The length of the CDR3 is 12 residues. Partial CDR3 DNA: TGCGCCAGCAGCCAAGATTTAGTCGAG. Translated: CASSQDLVE. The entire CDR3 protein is CASSQDLVEQYF.

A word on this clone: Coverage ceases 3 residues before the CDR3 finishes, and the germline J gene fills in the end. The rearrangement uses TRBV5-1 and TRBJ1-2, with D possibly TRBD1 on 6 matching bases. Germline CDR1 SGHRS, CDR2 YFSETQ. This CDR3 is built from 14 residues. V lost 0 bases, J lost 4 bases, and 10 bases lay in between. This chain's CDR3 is CASSLDRASYGYTF. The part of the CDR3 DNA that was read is TGCGCCAGCAGCTTGGACAGGGCCTCCTATGGC.

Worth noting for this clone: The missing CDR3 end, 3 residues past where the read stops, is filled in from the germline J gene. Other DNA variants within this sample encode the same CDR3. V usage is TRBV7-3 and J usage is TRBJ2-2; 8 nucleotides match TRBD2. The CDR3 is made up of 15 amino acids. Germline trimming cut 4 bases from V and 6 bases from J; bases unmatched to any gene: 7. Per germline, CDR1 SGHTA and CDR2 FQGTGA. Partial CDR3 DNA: TGTGCCAGCAGCTCCGGACTAGCAGGGGCCGGGGAG. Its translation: CASSSGLAGAGE. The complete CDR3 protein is CASSSGLAGAGELFF.

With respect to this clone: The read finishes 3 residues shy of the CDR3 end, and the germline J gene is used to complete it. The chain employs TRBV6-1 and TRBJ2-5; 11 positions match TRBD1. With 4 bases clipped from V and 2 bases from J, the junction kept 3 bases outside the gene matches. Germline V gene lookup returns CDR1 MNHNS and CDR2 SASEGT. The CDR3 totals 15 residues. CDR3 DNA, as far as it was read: TGTGCCAGCAGTGCCGGACAGGGGGCACAAGAGACC. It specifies CASSAGQGAQET. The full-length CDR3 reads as CASSAGQGAQETQYF.

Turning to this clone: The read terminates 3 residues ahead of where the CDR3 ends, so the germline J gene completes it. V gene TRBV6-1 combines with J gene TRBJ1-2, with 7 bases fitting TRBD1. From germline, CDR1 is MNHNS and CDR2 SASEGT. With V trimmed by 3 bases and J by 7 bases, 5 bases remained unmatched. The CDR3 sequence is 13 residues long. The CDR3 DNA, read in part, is TGTGCCAGCAGTGACGGACAGGCCCGTGGC. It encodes CASSDGQARG. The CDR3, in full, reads CASSDGQARGYTF.

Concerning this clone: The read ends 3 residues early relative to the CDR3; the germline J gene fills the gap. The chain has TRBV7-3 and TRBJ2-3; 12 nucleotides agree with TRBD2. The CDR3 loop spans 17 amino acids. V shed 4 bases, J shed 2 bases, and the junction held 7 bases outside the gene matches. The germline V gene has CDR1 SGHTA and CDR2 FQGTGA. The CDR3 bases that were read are TGTGCCAGCAGCTCCACCACTAGCGGGGGGTTCACAGATACG. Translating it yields CASSSTTSGGFTDT. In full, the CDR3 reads CASSSTTSGGFTDTQYF.

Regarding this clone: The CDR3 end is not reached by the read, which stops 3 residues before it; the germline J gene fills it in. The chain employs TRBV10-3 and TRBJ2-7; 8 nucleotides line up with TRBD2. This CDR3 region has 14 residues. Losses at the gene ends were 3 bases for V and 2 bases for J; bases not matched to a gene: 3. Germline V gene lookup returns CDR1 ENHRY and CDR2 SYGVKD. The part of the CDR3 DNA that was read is TGTGCCATCAGTGATGGGCGGGGGGCCTACGAG. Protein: CAISDGRGAYE. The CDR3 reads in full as CAISDGRGAYEQYF.